Listed here are 4 T cell receptor beta chains from one sample, sequenced in a study of regulatory T cells in long-lasting Graves disease. Documented time point: newly diagnosed GD, antithyroid drugs for less than 3 months. The TCR library was made from RNA that had been extracted from PBMCs in TRIzol. Arm-PCR with iRepertoire HTBI primers amplified the CDR3 regions for these TCR beta libraries. TCRdb reanalysed the multiplex PCR reads using MiXCR and keeps one entry per CDR3 protein. The repertoire includes fewer than 350,000 distinct CDR3 sequences, under 20% of them detected once, and less than 45% sits in the top ten. This specimen consisted of peripheral blood mononuclear cells (PBMCs), obtained at new diagnosis, from a patient treated with antithyroid drugs. These TCRs come from a female donor with Graves disease.

This clonotype was counted many times. The rearrangement links TRBV6-1 to TRBJ1-5, with TRBD1 as a possible D gene (6 bases). Germline V lookup: CDR1 MNHNS, CDR2 SASEGT. This CDR3 has 14 residues. Trimming removed 6 bases from V and 0 bases from J, with 9 bases in between. CDR3 loop: CASRSGHSNQPQHF. Here the CDR3 DNA reads TGTGCCAGCAGATCGGGACATAGCAATCAGCCCCAGCATTTT.

This chain joins TRBV11-2 and TRBJ2-7; 8 bases align to TRBD1. The germline V gene encodes CDR1 SGHAT and CDR2 FQNNGV. The V segment lost 1 base and the J segment 3 bases; nucleotides outside the gene matches: 5. This CDR3 has 15 amino acids. The CDR3 DNA follows: TGTGCCAGCAGCTTAGGACAGGGGATGCACTACGAGCAGTACTTC. This codes for CASSLGQGMHYEQYF.

This clonotype was seen at least ten times. This chain joins TRBV6-1 and TRBJ2-3, with 10 bases aligning to TRBD1. The J segment lost 9 bases and the V segment lost 5 bases, leaving 11 bases of the junction unmatched. This CDR3 spans 15 amino acids. CDR1 is MNHNS and CDR2 is SASEGT in the germline V gene. In DNA form, the CDR3 reads TGTGCCAGCAGTCTGGGACAGGGGCTGCGGGGGACGCAGTATTTT. Translating gives CASSLGQGLRGTQYF.

This clonotype came up a few times. This chain links TRBV2 with TRBJ1-3; D ambiguous. Per germline, CDR1 SNHLY and CDR2 FYNNEI. The V gene lost 7 bases and the J gene lost 6 bases, with 16 bases spanning the gap. The CDR3 is 14 residues long. CDR3 sequence: CASNEDGRVNTIYF. In DNA, the CDR3 is TGTGCCAGCAACGAAGACGGGCGGGTAAACACCATATATTTT.